The next 3 T cell receptor beta chains were all read from a single sample in a study of control samples from healthy donors and cancer patients. Data came from immunoSEQ multiplex PCR; TCRdb stores just in-frame clones and leaves some out. The sample yields 90,000 to 150,000 clones, around 88% seen once. The sample taken for sequencing was blood. All receptors come from a man aged 40-55 years in good health.

The chain uses TRBV7-2 and TRBJ1-2; D is unclear. Germline-derived CDR1 and CDR2 are SGHTA and FQGNSA. V was shortened by 5 bases and J by 3 bases, with 10 bases between the two germline ends. This CDR3 contains 13 residues. CDR3 loop: CASSLGSYYGYTF. As DNA, the CDR3 is TGTGCCAGCAGCCTTGGGTCCTACTATGGCTACACCTTC.

V gene TRBV19 combines with J gene TRBJ1-4, with TRBD1 identical over 7 bases. This CDR3 comprises 18 residues. Trimming cost V 3 bases and J 4 bases; bases outside gene matches: 14. Germline lookup yields CDR1 LNHDA and CDR2 SQIVND (reference sequence). CDR3 sequence (DNA): TGTGCCAGTAGTATTAGTCCTCCTAGGGGGCGGAATAATGAAAAACTGTTTTTT. It is translated as CASSISPPRGRNNEKLFF. The whole variable domain, remainder taken from reference TRBV19 and TRBJ1-4, is DGGITQSPKYLFRKEGQNVTLSCEQNLNHDAMYWYRQDPGQGLRLIYYSQIVNDFQKGDIAEGYSVSREKKESFPLTVTSAQKNPTAFYLCASSISPPRGRNNEKLFFGSGTQLSVL.

This clone appeared once. The same CDR3 arises from other DNA sequences in this sample as well. The chain combines TRBV12-3 or TRBV12-4 with TRBJ1-2; D uncertain. Trimming shortened V by 6 bases and J by 6 bases, and 8 bases separated the two germline ends. CDR3 size: 11 residues. The CDR3 loop is CASSHGDGYTF. The CDR3 DNA reads TGTGCCAGCAGCCACGGGGATGGCTACACCTTC.